This record concerns one T cell receptor (beta chain) sequence. Its antigen is as yet unknown. These data originate in a study of T cell responses to AZD1222 COVID-19 vaccine. General study points: Regions 160-218 and 743-854 held dominance among vaccine-associated CD4 TCRs, which spanned spike.

Libraries were prepared by immunoSEQ multiplex PCR; TCRdb keeps only in-frame clonotypes and omits some of them. The sample has tens of thousands of clones; roughly 93% are singletons. The receptor's source is an adult in good health. The specimen comprised peripheral blood, sampled on day 0 of AZD1222 vaccination.

DNA of the CDR3: TGTGCCAGTAGTGGGGGGACAGCTGTTCACTATGGCTACACCTTC. This gives the protein CASSGGTAVHYGYTF. The rearrangement links TRBV19 to TRBJ1-2; 7 nucleotides line up with TRBD1. CDR1 is LNHDA, CDR2 SQIVND, per germline (reference sequence). J lost 3 bases, V lost 5 bases, and 9 bases had no gene match. The CDR3 loop spans 15 amino acids.